A single sample gave rise to the 15 T cell receptor gamma chains below, sequenced in a study of γδ T cells in repeated Plasmodium falciparum infection. TCRdb redid the clone calls on the multiplex PCR reads with CATT. Of some 13,000 gamma-chain clones in the sample, 1.6% were seen once. Bulk repertoires came from Vgamma9/Vdelta2+ or Vdelta2-negative gammadelta T cells flow-sorted from PBMC. The sample consisted of gamma-delta T cells from blood. The origin of the receptors is a pool of human donors (malaria-infected and uninfected, not separated).

This clone was seen a handful of times. TCRdb's protein for this DNA is that of a much larger clone and differs from the translation at residue 4, likely a read error; the protein shown is the DNA translation. The chain joins TRGV9 to TRGJ1 or TRGJ2. The J gene, not given by TCRdb, was assigned here from a germline match of the nucleotide sequence. Germline loops: CDR1 GITISATS, CDR2 ISYDGTV (reference sequence). There are 15 residues in the CDR3. CDR3 residues: CALREVQGGRYKKLF. The CDR3 bases are TGTGCCTTGCGGGAGGTGCAAGGGGGTCGGTATAAGAAACTCTTT.

This clone was detected ten times or more. The likely explanation is a read error, given a far larger clone one base away. The chain recombines TRGV9 with TRGJP. Germline V gene data show CDR1 as GITISATS and CDR2 as ISYDGTV (reference sequence). The CDR3 spans 16 residues. The CDR3: CALWEVQELGKEIKVF. The DNA for the CDR3 is TGTGCCTTGTGGGAGGTGCAAGAGTTGGGCAAAGAAATCAAGGTATTT.

This clone was recorded at least ten times. TCRdb assigns this DNA the protein of a much larger clone, which departs from its translation at residue 3; this likely reflects a read error, and the protein shown comes from translating the DNA. The chain uses TRGV4 and TRGJ1 or TRGJ2. In germline, CDR1 is EGSTGY, CDR2 YDSYTSSV. CDR3 length: 11 residues. The CDR3 nucleotides are TGTGCCCCCTGGGATGACAAAAAGAAACTCTTT. It encodes CAPWDDKKKLF.

This clone occurred many times. The protein TCRdb gives is from a much larger clone and does not agree with this DNA's translation at residue 4, likely a read error; the protein shown here comes from the DNA. This sample also contains other DNA sequences that code for the same CDR3. The chain combines TRGV9 with TRGJP. Germline V gene data show CDR1 as GITISATS and CDR2 as ISYDGTV (reference sequence). The CDR3 length is 16 residues. The CDR3 region has the DNA TGTGCCTTGCGGGAGGCAGAAGAGTTGGGCAAAAAAATCAAGGTATTT. Residues: CALREAEELGKKIKVF.

Points on this clone: TCRdb has a much larger clone's protein, which differs at residue 9 from the translation of this DNA, likely because of a read error; what is shown is the protein translated from the DNA. The V gene call is TRGV3, and the J gene call is absent. Per the germline V gene, CDR1 is VTNTFY and CDR2 is YDVSTARD (reference sequence). The CDR3 length is 11 residues. CDR3 DNA: TGTGCCACCTGGGACAGGCCGAGGAGACTCTTT. Its protein product is CATWDRPRRLF.

This clone showed up many times. Given a far larger clone just one base away, this is likely a sequencing read error. Other DNA sequences in this specimen translate into the identical CDR3. The chain joins TRGV9 to TRGJP. TCRdb lists no J gene, so it was determined here by aligning the DNA to germline. The CDR3 loop spans 17 amino acids. Per germline, CDR1 GITISATS and CDR2 ISYDGTV (reference sequence). The CDR3 reads CALWEVQVGLGKKIKVF. The DNA for the CDR3 is TGTGCCTTGTGGGAGGTGCAAGTTGGGTTGGGCAAAAAGATCAAGGTATTT.

This clone has a count of ten or more. The protein TCRdb gives is from a much larger clone and does not agree with this DNA's translation at residue 3, likely a read error; the protein shown here comes from the DNA. J is TRGJP and V is TRGV9. CDR1 is GITISATS, CDR2 ISYDGTV, per germline (reference sequence). The CDR3 runs 15 residues. CDR3 residues: CASWEVELGKKIKVF. The DNA of the CDR3 is TGTGCCTCGTGGGAGGTGGAGTTGGGCAAAAAAATCAAGGTATTT.

There are a few counts of this clone. It differs at one base from a far larger clone, so likely a read error. The sample carries other DNA sequences with the same CDR3. The chain employs TRGV9 and TRGJP. Since TCRdb gives no J gene, matching the DNA to germline was used here to assign it. The CDR3 runs 19 residues. Germline V gene data show CDR1 as GITISATS and CDR2 as ISYDGTV (reference sequence). The CDR3 region has the DNA TGTGCTTTGTGGGAGGTGGAATTCTCGCAAGAGTTGGGCAAAAAAATCAAGGTATTT. Its protein is CALWEVEFSQELGKKIKVF.

Of note for this clone: A far more abundant clone sits one base away, making this likely a read error. This CDR3 is also generated by other DNA sequences in the sample. The chain is built from TRGV5 and TRGJP. The J gene, missing from TCRdb, was assigned here through DNA to germline matching. V lost 0 bases to trimming and J lost 9 bases; unmatched junction nucleotides: 8. Germline V lookup: CDR1 VINAFY, CDR2 YDVSNSKD. The length of the CDR3 is 17 residues. CDR3 DNA: TGTGCCACCTGGGACAGGTCGGGAGGGTTGGGCAAAAAAATCAAGGTATTT. Translation: CATWDRSGGLGKKIKVF.

At least ten counts were recorded for this clone. A far larger clone is a single base away, which makes a read error likely. The same CDR3 can be traced to other DNA sequences in this sample. The rearrangement links TRGV9 to TRGJ1 or TRGJ2. As TCRdb names no J gene, one was assigned here on the basis of a DNA match to germline. The CDR3 length is 13 residues. CDR1 and CDR2 from the germline V gene are GITISATS and ISYDGTV (reference sequence). V shed 2 bases, J shed 4 bases, and the junction held 5 bases outside the gene matches. The CDR3 reads CALWEDHYYKKLF. The CDR3 DNA sequence: TGTGCCTTGTGGGAGGACCACTATTATAAGAAACTCTTT.

Details on this clone: The translation of this DNA and the TCRdb protein of a much larger clone differ at residue 3, probably owing to a read error; the protein shown here is translated from the DNA. V gene TRGV4 combines with J gene TRGJ1 or TRGJ2. The CDR3 is made up of 11 amino acids. Germline values: CDR1 EGSTGY, CDR2 YDSYTSSV. The CDR3 DNA follows: TGTGCCAACTGGGATGACAAAAAGAAACTCTTT. Translating it yields CANWDDKKKLF.

For this clone: The TCRdb protein comes from a much larger clone and disagrees with this DNA's translation at residue 8, likely due to a read error; the protein given here is derived from the DNA. No J gene was named, though the V gene is TRGV4. Germline CDR1 EGSTGY, CDR2 YDSYTSSV. This CDR3 region has 11 residues. The chain's CDR3 is CATWAYYEKLF. In DNA, the CDR3 is TGTGCCACCTGGGCCTATTATGAGAAGCTCTTT.

This clone showed up just a few times. TCRdb records a much larger clone's protein for this DNA, with a difference at residue 9 that likely arises from a read error; the protein given is the translation of the DNA. The chain recombines TRGV9 with TRGJP. TCRdb does not report a J gene; here it was assigned by matching the DNA to germline references. The CDR3 has 16 amino acids. Germline lookup yields CDR1 GITISATS and CDR2 ISYDGTV (reference sequence). The CDR3 sequence is CALWEDNEFGKKIKVF. CDR3 nucleotide sequence: TGTGCCTTGTGGGAGGACAACGAGTTCGGCAAAAAAATCAAGGTATTT.

A remark on this clone: This likely reflects a read error, since a far larger clone is one base away. The same CDR3 can be traced to other DNA sequences in this sample. The rearrangement joins TRGV4 to TRGJ1 or TRGJ2. TCRdb offers no J gene call, so here the DNA was matched to germline to obtain one. From germline, CDR1 is EGSTGY and CDR2 YDSYTSSV. The CDR3 loop spans 11 amino acids. The junction had 6 bases not matched to a gene; V was cut back by 1 base and J by 12 bases. The CDR3: CATWDGRSKLF. The CDR3 DNA is TGTGCCACCTGGGATGGACGATCGAAACTCTTT.

Worth noting for this clone: Given a far larger clone just one base away, this is likely a sequencing read error. It is unclear where the CDR3 begins or ends on the DNA, so no DNA is shown, and the CDR3 is as TCRdb lists it. The V gene corresponds to TRGV9; no J gene was called. Looked up from germline, CDR1 is GITISATS and CDR2 is ISYDGTV (reference sequence). The CDR3 extends over 29 residues, inclusive of both ends. The CDR3: CALWEVRRNSLAVEQHLLSQVSIGRIQHF.